This passage covers 6 T cell receptor beta chains from one sample sequenced in a study of breast tumors, draining lymph nodes, adjacent tissues. In TCRdb, the multiplex PCR reads were re-called with MiXCR into one record per CDR3 protein. The sample carries 200,000 to 300,000 distinct CDR3 sequences, 30% to 35% recorded once. Axillary draining lymph nodes of breast cancer patients supplied the node samples. The sequencing input was axillary lymph node tissue. Receptor source: a female donor with breast cancer. Some clones in this sample may be carry-over from other donors' samples.

This chain joins TRBV19 and TRBJ1-1; D is undetermined. The V end was cut by 5 bases, the J end by 1 base, with 17 bases between. Looked up from germline, CDR1 is LNHDA and CDR2 is SQIVND (reference sequence). The CDR3 has 16 residues. CDR3 protein: CASSVEGVVTNTEAFF. The CDR3 DNA is TGTGCCAGTAGTGTCGAAGGTGTGGTGACGAACACTGAAGCTTTCTTT.

This clonotype occurred many times. This chain joins TRBV12-3 or TRBV12-4 and TRBJ2-1, with 9 bases lining up with TRBD2. The CDR3 extends over 14 amino acids. Germline trimming cut 6 bases from V and 8 bases from J; bases unmatched to any gene: 8. CDR3: CASRAIAGVHEQFF. Written as DNA, the CDR3 is TGTGCCAGCAGGGCTATAGCGGGAGTCCATGAGCAGTTCTTC.

This clonotype was detected ten times or more. CDR3 nucleotide sequence: TGTGCCAGTATAAGCGGCACCGGGGAGCTGTTTTTT. This codes for CASISGTGELFF. The rearrangement joins TRBV6-6 to TRBJ2-2, with a possible D match to TRBD2 (5 bases). The length of the CDR3 is 12 residues. V lost 9 bases and J lost 4, with 9 bases in between. Germline-derived CDR1 and CDR2 are MNHNY and SVGAGI (reference sequence).

This clonotype appeared many times. V usage is TRBV24-1 and J usage is TRBJ2-5; D is possibly TRBD2 (6 bases). Trimming shortened V by 5 bases and J by 5 bases, and 14 bases separated the two germline ends. The CDR3 consists of 14 residues. Germline CDR1 reads KGHDR; CDR2 reads SFDVKD. CDR3 nucleotide sequence: TGTGCCACCAGTGGAGGTACCGGAGGGGAGACCCAGTACTTC. It yields the protein CATSGGTGGETQYF.

Note on this clonotype: The germline gene is not matched at one end of the junction; a read error may be the cause. The chain carries TRBV20-1 and TRBJ2-2, with D perhaps TRBD2 (5 bases). CDR1 is DFQATT and CDR2 is SNEGSKA in the germline V gene (reference sequence). The CDR3 is made up of 12 amino acids. The CDR3 protein is CSAREGSGEPFF. The CDR3 DNA reads TGCAGTGCTAGAGAGGGGTCCGGGGAGCCGTTTTTT.

This chain links TRBV7-9 with TRBJ2-2; 11 bases fit TRBD2. Trimming took 5 bases from V and 2 from J; bases not matched to a gene: 13. Germline V gene lookup returns CDR1 SEHNR and CDR2 FQNEAQ (reference sequence). CDR3 size: 19 residues. The CDR3 sequence: CASSPVSHSGRANTGELFF. The CDR3 bases are TGTGCCAGCAGCCCCGTATCCCATAGCGGGAGGGCCAACACCGGGGAGCTGTTTTTT.